This record looks at one T cell receptor (beta chain) sequence and its context. The antigen remains undetermined. This sample is drawn from a study of T cell responses to AZD1222 COVID-19 vaccine. Findings and limits, study-wide: The study sampled repertoires only after the peak T cell response. Baseline seropositives among AZD1222 recipients totaled only six.

The table came from immunoSEQ multiplex PCR; TCRdb's copy has only in-frame clones and leaves some out. Counted here are 95,000 to 100,000 clones, approximately 84% occurring once; the ten biggest clones make up 14%. The CDR3 totals 15 residues. Germline assignment: CDR1 SGHDT and CDR2 YYEEEE. Trimming took off 4 bases at V and 5 bases at J, with 18 bases between the two ends. V usage is TRBV5-6 and J usage is TRBJ1-1; D may be TRBD1 (5 bases). The clonotype was recovered from an adult who received the AZD1222 COVID-19 vaccine. Source: peripheral blood, taken 28 days after the second AZD1222 dose. The CDR3 nucleotides are TGTGCCAGCAGCGGGCCCCCTCTCCGGGGGACTGAAGCTTTCTTT. Translated, it gives CASSGPPLRGTEAFF.